The 18 T cell receptor beta chains below all came from one sample that was sequenced in a study of T cell changes during pregnancy in multiple sclerosis. Some clones are missing from TCRdb's copy, which holds only in-frame ones; the method was immunoSEQ multiplex PCR. The sample lists 35,000 to 40,000 clones; over 90% were seen once. Sequences were derived from CD4+ T cells from peripheral blood mononuclear cells, sampled in the second trimester of pregnancy. The source is a female donor with multiple sclerosis, enrolled in a pregnancy study.

The J gene is TRBJ2-1, the V gene TRBV27, with D tentatively TRBD1 (6 bases). With 6 bases removed from V and 9 bases from J, the gap between germline ends came to 15 bases. This CDR3 is built from 13 residues. Per the germline V gene, CDR1 is MNHEY and CDR2 is SMNVEV (reference sequence). CDR3 residues: CASRAYREFEQFF. In DNA form, the CDR3 reads TGTGCCAGCAGGGCTTACAGGGAGTTTGAGCAGTTCTTC.

The genes are TRBV4-2 and TRBJ1-4; 8 nucleotides align to TRBD1. Germline CDR1 is LGHNA and CDR2 is YNFKEQ. CDR3 length: 16 residues. With 4 bases clipped from V and 0 bases from J, the junction kept 4 bases outside the gene matches. CDR3: CASSLGQGATNEKLFF. CDR3 bases: TGTGCCAGCAGCCTCGGACAGGGTGCAACTAATGAAAAACTGTTTTTT.

The chain carries TRBV30 and TRBJ1-2; D is undetermined. The V and J ends lost 4 bases and 2 bases respectively, with 5 bases between them. Germline CDR1 reads GTSNPN; CDR2 reads SVGIG (reference sequence). The CDR3 runs to 11 residues. The CDR3: CAWTQNYGYTF. The DNA for the CDR3 is TGTGCCTGGACACAGAACTATGGCTACACCTTC.

The chain employs TRBV14 and TRBJ2-1, with 13 bases lining up with TRBD2. The germline V gene encodes CDR1 SGHDN and CDR2 FVKESK. The CDR3 extends over 15 amino acids. The trim removed 6 bases at V and 10 bases at J, leaving 9 bases unmatched. CDR3 sequence: CASSLGLAGRSEQFF. In DNA form, the CDR3 reads TGTGCCAGCAGTTTGGGACTAGCGGGAAGGTCGGAGCAGTTCTTC.

The chain links TRBV5-1 to TRBJ2-5; 9 bases align to TRBD1. Trimming removed 3 bases from V and 1 base from J; junction bases left unmatched: 4. The CDR3 contains 15 residues. Germline CDR1 is SGHRS and CDR2 is YFSETQ. In DNA, the CDR3 is TGCGCCAGCAGCTCCGGGACAGGGCTCCAAGAGACCCAGTACTTC. It yields the protein CASSSGTGLQETQYF.

V usage is TRBV27 and J usage is TRBJ2-7; D is perhaps TRBD1 (6 bases). Trimming took off 4 bases at V and 3 bases at J, with 10 bases between the two ends. The germline CDR1 and CDR2 sequences are MNHEY and SMNVEV (reference sequence). The CDR3 runs to 13 residues. CDR3 coding DNA: TGTGCCAGCAGTTCCAGGGGCGTCTACGAGCAGTACTTC. Encoded protein: CASSSRGVYEQYF.

The chain joins TRBV5-1 to TRBJ2-3, with 9 bases that match TRBD2. The CDR3 extends over 13 amino acids. The germline V gene encodes CDR1 SGHRS and CDR2 YFSETQ. Unmatched junction bases numbered 8, after V lost 9 bases and J lost 6 bases. CDR3 loop: CATSSAGGDTQYF. The DNA for the CDR3 is TGCGCCACCAGTTCGGCGGGGGGGGATACGCAGTATTTT.

This clone has a single count. V and J are TRBV4-2 and TRBJ2-7; D possibly corresponds to TRBD1 (5 bases). The length of the CDR3 is 15 residues. V lost 1 base and J lost 0, with 10 bases in between. Germline CDR1 is LGHNA and CDR2 is YNFKEQ. The CDR3 DNA is TGTGCCAGCAGCCAAGGGACACGGAGCTCCTACGAGCAGTACTTC. Amino acid sequence: CASSQGTRSSYEQYF.

CDR3 protein: CASSVARLDSRGWTDTQYF. The CDR3 DNA sequence: TGTGCCAGCAGCGTAGCTCGCCTTGACAGTAGGGGATGGACAGATACGCAGTATTTT. The chain uses TRBV9 and TRBJ2-3; D possibly corresponds to TRBD1 (5 bases). The CDR3 covers 19 residues. Germline CDR1 is SGDLS and CDR2 is YYNGEE. V lost 0 bases, J lost 3 bases, and 23 bases lay in between.

V usage is TRBV11-1 and J usage is TRBJ2-2; TRBD2 matches 8 bases. The CDR3 sequence is 16 residues long. The V gene's germline CDR1 is SGHAT and CDR2 FQDESV (reference sequence). V lost 5 bases and J lost 7; bases outside the gene matches: 12. In nucleotides, the CDR3 is TGTGCCAGCAGCCGGGGGGGAGAGGGCTCAGGCGGGGAGCTGTTTTTT. Its protein is CASSRGGEGSGGELFF.

The rearrangement uses TRBV18 and TRBJ1-2, with D unclear. The germline CDR1 and CDR2 sequences are KGHSH and LQKENI. This CDR3 spans 12 amino acids. V lost 1 base to trimming and J lost 7 bases, with 7 bases between them. CDR3 DNA: TGTGCCAGCTCACCACGGGGAGGTGGCTACACCTTC. This sequence encodes CASSPRGGGYTF.

This clone was detected once. The chain uses TRBV19 and TRBJ2-4; D not resolved. The germline gives CDR1 LNHDA, CDR2 SQIVND (reference sequence). The ends were cut back, 1 base at V and 1 base at J, with 11 bases in the middle. This CDR3 has 16 residues. The CDR3, as DNA: TGTGCCAGTAGTATAGGGGCCAGTGGGGCCAAAAACATTCAGTACTTC. It encodes CASSIGASGAKNIQYF.

CDR3 region: CASSADRGGSYEQYF. CDR3 in DNA: TGTGCCAGCAGCGCTGACAGGGGGGGCTCCTACGAGCAGTACTTC. V and J are TRBV9 and TRBJ2-7, with 9 bases that match TRBD1. The J segment lost 0 bases and the V segment lost 3 bases, leaving 4 bases of the junction unmatched. This CDR3 has 15 residues. CDR1 and CDR2 (germline): SGDLS, YYNGEE.

This sequence joins TRBV9 and TRBJ2-5; TRBD2 aligns across 11 bases. From germline, CDR1 is SGDLS and CDR2 YYNGEE. With 4 bases clipped from V and 5 bases from J, the junction kept 7 bases outside the gene matches. This CDR3 is built from 15 residues. DNA for the CDR3: TGTGCCAGCAGCTCCCCTAGCGGGGGGCGTGAGACCCAGTACTTC. Its translation is CASSSPSGGRETQYF.

The gene calls are TRBV6-6 and TRBJ2-1; TRBD1 agrees at 10 bases. Germline loops: CDR1 MNHNY, CDR2 SVGAGI (reference sequence). V lost 0 bases and J lost 4; bases outside the gene matches: 3. This CDR3 is 16 amino acids long. The CDR3 region is CASSYSDRGWYNEQFF. CDR3 nucleotide sequence: TGTGCCAGCAGTTACTCGGACAGGGGGTGGTACAATGAGCAGTTCTTC.

This chain joins TRBV5-1 and TRBJ2-2; the D is unclear. The CDR3 spans 13 residues. Germline V gives CDR1 SGHRS, CDR2 YFSETQ. Trimming shortened V by 3 bases and J by 1 base, and 4 bases separated the two germline ends. CDR3 sequence (DNA): TGCGCCAGCAGCTCAGAGAACACCGGGGAGCTGTTTTTT. Translation: CASSSENTGELFF.

The chain uses TRBV25-1 and TRBJ1-1; 9 bases match TRBD1. Germline CDR1 MGHDK, CDR2 SYGVNS. The CDR3 has 12 residues. With 4 bases clipped from V and 11 bases from J, the junction kept 5 bases outside the gene matches. The DNA of the CDR3 is TGTGCCAGCAGTGGGACAGGGGTTTGGGCTTTCTTT. Protein product: CASSGTGVWAFF.

This clone has just one count. J is TRBJ2-1 and V is TRBV10-3; 10 nucleotides line up with TRBD2. This CDR3 contains 18 residues. Germline-derived CDR1 and CDR2 are ENHRY and SYGVKD. V was pared by 2 bases and J by 0 bases, with 7 bases of the junction left unmatched. CDR3 in amino acids: CAISEQGRLAGSYNEQFF. The CDR3 nucleotides read TGTGCCATCAGTGAGCAGGGCAGACTAGCGGGCTCCTACAATGAGCAGTTCTTC.